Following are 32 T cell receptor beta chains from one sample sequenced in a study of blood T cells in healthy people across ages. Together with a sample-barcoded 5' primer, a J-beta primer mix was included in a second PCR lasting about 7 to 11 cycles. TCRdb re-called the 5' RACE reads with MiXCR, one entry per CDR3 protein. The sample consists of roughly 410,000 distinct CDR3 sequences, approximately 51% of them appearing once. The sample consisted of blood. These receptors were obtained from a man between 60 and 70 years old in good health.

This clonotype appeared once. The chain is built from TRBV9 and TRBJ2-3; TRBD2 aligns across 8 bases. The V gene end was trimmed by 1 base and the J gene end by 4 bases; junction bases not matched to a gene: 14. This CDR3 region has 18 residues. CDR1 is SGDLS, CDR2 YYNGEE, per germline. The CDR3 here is CASSVFGGADRTADTQYF. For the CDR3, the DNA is TGTGCCAGCAGCGTATTCGGGGGGGCCGATCGGACGGCAGATACGCAGTATTTT.

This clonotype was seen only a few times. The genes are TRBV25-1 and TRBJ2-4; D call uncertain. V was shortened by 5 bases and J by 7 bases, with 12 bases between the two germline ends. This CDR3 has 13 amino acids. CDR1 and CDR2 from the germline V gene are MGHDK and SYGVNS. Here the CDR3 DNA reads TGTGCCAGCAGTCATCAGATCGGTAACATTCAGTACTTC. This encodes CASSHQIGNIQYF.

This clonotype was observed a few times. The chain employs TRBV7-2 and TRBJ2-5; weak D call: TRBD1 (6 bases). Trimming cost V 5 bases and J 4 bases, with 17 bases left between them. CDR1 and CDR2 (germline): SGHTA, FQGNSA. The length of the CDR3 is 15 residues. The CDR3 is CASSPDGGRSETQYF. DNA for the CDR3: TGTGCCAGCAGCCCGGATGGGGGCCGCTCAGAGACCCAGTACTTC. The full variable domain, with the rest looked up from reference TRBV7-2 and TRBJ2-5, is GAGVSQSPSNKVTEKGKDVELRCDPISGHTALYWYRQSLGQGLEFLIYFQGNSAPDKSGLPSDRFSAERTGGSVSTLTIQRTQQEDSAVYLCASSPDGGRSETQYFGPGTRLLVL.

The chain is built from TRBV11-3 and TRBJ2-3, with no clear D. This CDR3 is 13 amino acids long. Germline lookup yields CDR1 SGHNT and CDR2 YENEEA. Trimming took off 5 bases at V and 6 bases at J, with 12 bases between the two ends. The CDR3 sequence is CASSPNNGDTQYF. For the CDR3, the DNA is TGTGCCAGCAGCCCCAACAATGGGGATACGCAGTATTTT.

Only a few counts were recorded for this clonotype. The CDR3 bases are TGCAGCGTTCTGACTCCCTCCCTCGAGCAGTACTTC. This encodes CSVLTPSLEQYF. The chain couples TRBV29-1 to TRBJ2-7; D gene unclear. The CDR3 is made up of 12 amino acids. The germline V gene encodes CDR1 SQVTM and CDR2 ANQGSEA. The V end was cut by 5 bases, the J end by 6 bases, with 14 bases between.

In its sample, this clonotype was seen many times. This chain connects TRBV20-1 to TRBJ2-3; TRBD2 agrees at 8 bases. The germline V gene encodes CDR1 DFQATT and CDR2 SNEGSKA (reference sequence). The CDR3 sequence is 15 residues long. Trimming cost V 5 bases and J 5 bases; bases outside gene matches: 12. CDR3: CSAGGGTSGKDTQYF. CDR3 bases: TGCAGTGCTGGGGGGGGGACTAGTGGTAAAGATACGCAGTATTTT.

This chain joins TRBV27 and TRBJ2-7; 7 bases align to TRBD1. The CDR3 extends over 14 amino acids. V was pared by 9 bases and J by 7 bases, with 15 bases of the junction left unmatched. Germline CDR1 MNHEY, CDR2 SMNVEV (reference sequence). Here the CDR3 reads CASREQGKGNEQYF. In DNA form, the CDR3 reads TGTGCCAGTCGGGAACAGGGGAAGGGCAATGAGCAGTACTTC.

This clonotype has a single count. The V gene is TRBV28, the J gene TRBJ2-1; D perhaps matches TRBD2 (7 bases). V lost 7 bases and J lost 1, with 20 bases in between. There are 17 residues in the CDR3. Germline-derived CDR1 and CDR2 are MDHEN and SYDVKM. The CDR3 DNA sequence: TGTGCCAGCAATGTGGGGGGGCGCCTGAGGTCCTACAATGAGCAGTTCTTC. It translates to CASNVGGRLRSYNEQFF. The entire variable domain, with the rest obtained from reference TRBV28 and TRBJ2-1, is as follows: DVKVTQSSRYLVKRTGEKVFLECVQDMDHENMFWYRQDPGLGLRLIYFSYDVKMKEKGDIPEGYSVSREKKERFSLILESASTNQTSMYLCASNVGGRLRSYNEQFFGPGTRLTVL.

This CDR3 is CASRDRDHEQYF. For the CDR3, the DNA is TGTGCCAGCCGGGACAGGGACCACGAGCAGTACTTC. The chain recombines TRBV6-2 or TRBV6-3 with TRBJ2-7; 9 bases map to TRBD1. The CDR3 sequence is 12 residues long. Per the germline V gene, CDR1 is MNHEY and CDR2 is SVGEGT. V dropped 8 bases and J dropped 5; count of bases not matched to a gene: 4.

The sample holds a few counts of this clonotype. This chain's CDR3 is CASSHSAVGGDTQYF. Here the CDR3 DNA reads TGTGCCAGCAGTCATAGTGCGGTGGGCGGCGATACGCAGTATTTT. The rearrangement links TRBV12-3 or TRBV12-4 to TRBJ2-3; D gene ambiguous. The length of the CDR3 is 15 residues. V was clipped by 5 bases and J by 6 bases, with 18 bases between them.

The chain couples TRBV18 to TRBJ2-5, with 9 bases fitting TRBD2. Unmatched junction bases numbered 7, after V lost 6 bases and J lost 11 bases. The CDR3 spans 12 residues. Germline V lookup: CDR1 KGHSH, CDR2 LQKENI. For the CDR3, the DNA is TGTGCCAGCTCGGGCCTAGCGGGGTGGCAGTACTTC. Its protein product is CASSGLAGWQYF.

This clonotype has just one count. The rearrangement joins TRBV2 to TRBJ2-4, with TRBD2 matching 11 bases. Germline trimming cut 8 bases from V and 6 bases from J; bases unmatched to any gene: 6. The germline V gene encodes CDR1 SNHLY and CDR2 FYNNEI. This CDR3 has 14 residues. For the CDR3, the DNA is TGTGCCAGCCTTAGCGGGAGGGCCGGAAACATTCAGTACTTC. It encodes CASLSGRAGNIQYF.

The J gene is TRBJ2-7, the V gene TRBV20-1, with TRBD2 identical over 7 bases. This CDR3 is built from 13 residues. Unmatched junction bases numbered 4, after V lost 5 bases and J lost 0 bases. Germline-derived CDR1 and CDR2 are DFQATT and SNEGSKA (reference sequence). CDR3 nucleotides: TGCAGTGCTGACCCTAGCGGCTCCTACGAGCAGTACTTC. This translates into CSADPSGSYEQYF.

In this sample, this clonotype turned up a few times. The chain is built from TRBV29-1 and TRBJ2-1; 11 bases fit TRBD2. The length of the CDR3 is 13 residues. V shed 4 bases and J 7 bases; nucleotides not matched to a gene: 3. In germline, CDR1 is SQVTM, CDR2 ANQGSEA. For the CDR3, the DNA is TGCAGCGTTGGGCCTAGCGGGAGGAATGAGCAGTTCTTC. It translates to CSVGPSGRNEQFF.

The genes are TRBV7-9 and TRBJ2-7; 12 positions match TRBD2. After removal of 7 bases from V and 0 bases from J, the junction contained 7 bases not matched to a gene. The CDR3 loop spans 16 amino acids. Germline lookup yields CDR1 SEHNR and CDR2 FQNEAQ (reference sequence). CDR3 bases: TGTGCCAGCACCCCAGGACTAGCGGGAAACTCCTACGAGCAGTACTTC. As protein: CASTPGLAGNSYEQYF.

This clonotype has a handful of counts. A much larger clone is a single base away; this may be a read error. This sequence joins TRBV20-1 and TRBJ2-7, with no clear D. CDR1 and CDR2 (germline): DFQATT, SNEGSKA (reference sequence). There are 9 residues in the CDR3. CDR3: CRAPSPQYF. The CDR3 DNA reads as TGCAGGGCTCCGTCCCCCCAGTACTTC.

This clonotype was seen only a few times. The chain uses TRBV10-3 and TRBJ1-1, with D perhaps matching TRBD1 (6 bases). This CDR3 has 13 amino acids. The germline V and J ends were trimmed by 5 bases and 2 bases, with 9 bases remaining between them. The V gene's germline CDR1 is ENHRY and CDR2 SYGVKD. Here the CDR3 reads CAISRGTNTEAFF. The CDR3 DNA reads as TGTGCCATCAGTAGGGGGACCAACACTGAAGCTTTCTTT.

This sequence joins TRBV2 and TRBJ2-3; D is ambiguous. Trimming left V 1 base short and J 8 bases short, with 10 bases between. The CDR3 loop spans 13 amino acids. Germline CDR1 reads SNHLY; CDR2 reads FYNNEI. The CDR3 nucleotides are TGTGCCAGCAGTGAAGGGTGGGGAACTACGCAGTATTTT. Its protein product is CASSEGWGTTQYF. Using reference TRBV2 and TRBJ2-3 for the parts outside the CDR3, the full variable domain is EPEVTQTPSHQVTQMGQEVILRCVPISNHLYFYWYRQILGQKVEFLVSFYNNEISEKSEIFDDQFSVERPDGSNFTLKIRSTKLEDSAMYFCASSEGWGTTQYFGPGTRLTVL.

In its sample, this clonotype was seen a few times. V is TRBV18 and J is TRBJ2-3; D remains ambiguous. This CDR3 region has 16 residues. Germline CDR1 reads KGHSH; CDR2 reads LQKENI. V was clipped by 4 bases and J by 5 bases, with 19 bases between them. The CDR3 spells CASSLEIGPVGDTQYF. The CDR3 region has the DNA TGTGCCAGCTCACTAGAGATCGGACCTGTGGGAGATACGCAGTATTTT.

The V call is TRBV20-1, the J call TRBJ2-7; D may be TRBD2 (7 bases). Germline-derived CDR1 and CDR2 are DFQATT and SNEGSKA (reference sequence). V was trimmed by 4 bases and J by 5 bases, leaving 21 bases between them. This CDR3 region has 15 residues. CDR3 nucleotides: TGCAGTGCTAAGGGGGGGCACGGGCGTTACGACGAGCAGTACTTC. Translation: CSAKGGHGRYDEQYF.

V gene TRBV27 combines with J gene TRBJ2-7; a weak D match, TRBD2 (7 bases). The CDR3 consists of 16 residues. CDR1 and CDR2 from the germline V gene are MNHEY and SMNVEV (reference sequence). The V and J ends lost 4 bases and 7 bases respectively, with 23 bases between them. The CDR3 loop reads CASSSPGRGGYNEQYF. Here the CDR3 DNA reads TGTGCCAGCAGTTCCCCGGGGAGGGGGGGCTACAATGAGCAGTACTTC.

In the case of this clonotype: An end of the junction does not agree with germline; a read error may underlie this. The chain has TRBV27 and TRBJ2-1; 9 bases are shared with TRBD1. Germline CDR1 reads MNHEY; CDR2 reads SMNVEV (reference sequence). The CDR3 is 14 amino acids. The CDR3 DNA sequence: TGTGCCGGCAGTTTGGACAGGGGTGACAATGAGCAGTTCTTC. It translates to CAGSLDRGDNEQFF.

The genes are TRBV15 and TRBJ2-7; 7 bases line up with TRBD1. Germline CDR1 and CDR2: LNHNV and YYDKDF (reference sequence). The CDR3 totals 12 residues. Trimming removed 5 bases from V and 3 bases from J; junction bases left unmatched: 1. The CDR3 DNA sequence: TGTGCCACCAGCCGACAGGGCTACGAGCAGTACTTC. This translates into CATSRQGYEQYF.

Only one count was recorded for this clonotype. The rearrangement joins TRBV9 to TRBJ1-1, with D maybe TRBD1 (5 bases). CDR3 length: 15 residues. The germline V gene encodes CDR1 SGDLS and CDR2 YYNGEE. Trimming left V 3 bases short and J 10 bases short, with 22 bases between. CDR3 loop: CASSAPQGRVGGAFF. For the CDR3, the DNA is TGTGCCAGCAGCGCCCCCCAGGGCCGGGTCGGTGGAGCTTTCTTT.

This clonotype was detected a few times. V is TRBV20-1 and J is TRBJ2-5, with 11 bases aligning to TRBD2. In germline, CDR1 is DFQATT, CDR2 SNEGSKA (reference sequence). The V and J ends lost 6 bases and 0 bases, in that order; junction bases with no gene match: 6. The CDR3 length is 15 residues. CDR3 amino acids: CSAEATSGNQETQYF. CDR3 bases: TGCAGTGCCGAGGCGACTAGCGGGAACCAAGAGACCCAGTACTTC.

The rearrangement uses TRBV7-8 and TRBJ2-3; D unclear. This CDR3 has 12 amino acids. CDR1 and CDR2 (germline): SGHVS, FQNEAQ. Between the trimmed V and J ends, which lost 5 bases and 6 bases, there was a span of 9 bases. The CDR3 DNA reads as TGTGCCAGCAGCGGTAGGGCGGATACGCAGTATTTT. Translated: CASSGRADTQYF.

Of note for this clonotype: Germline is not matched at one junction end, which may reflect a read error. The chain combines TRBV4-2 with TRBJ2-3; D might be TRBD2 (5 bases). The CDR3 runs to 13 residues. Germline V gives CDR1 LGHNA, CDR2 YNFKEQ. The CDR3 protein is CACSTVIGGTQYF. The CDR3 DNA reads TGTGCCTGCAGCACCGTGATCGGAGGTACGCAGTATTTT.

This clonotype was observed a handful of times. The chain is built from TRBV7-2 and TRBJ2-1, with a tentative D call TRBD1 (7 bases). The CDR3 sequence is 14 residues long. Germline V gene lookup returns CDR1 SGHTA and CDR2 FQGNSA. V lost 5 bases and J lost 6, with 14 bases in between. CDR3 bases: TGTGCCAGCAGCCCAGGGGGGAGCTTCAATGAGCAGTTCTTC. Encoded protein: CASSPGGSFNEQFF.

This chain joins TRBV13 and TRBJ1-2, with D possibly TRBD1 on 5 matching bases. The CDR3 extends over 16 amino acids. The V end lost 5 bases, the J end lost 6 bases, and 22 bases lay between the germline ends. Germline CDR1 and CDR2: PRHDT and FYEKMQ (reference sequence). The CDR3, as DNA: TGTGCCAGCAGCCCAAGTCCGAGACAGACTAAGGATGGCTACACCTTC. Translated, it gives CASSPSPRQTKDGYTF.

The CDR3, as DNA: TGTGCCAGCAGTAGGGACAGGGGGGTTCAGCCCCAGCATTTT. It translates to CASSRDRGVQPQHF. The chain uses TRBV5-6 and TRBJ1-5, with 11 nucleotides matching TRBD1. This CDR3 region has 14 residues. V dropped 5 bases and J dropped 6; count of bases not matched to a gene: 4. Germline lookup yields CDR1 SGHDT and CDR2 YYEEEE.

CDR3 region: CASSRGGAVVHEQYF. In nucleotides, the CDR3 is TGTGCCAGCAGTCGGGGCGGAGCGGTTGTACATGAGCAGTACTTC. This rearrangement joins TRBV6-6 to TRBJ2-5, with D perhaps being TRBD1 or TRBD2 (5 bases each). The CDR3 consists of 15 residues. CDR1 is MNHNY and CDR2 is SVGAGI in the germline V gene (reference sequence). The V end was cut by 5 bases, the J end by 11 bases, with 24 bases between.

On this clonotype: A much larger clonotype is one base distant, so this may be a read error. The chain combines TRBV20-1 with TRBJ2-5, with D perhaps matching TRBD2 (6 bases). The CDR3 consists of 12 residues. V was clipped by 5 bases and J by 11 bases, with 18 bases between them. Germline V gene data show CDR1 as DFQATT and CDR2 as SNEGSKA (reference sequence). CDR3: CSAGVSSGEQYF. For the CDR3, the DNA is TGCAGTGCTGGGGTTTCCTCGGGGGAGCAGTACTTC.